This TCR beta chain is drawn from a study of T cells in Graves' hyperthyroidism and ophthalmopathy. General study points: Model predictions of ophthalmopathy came a median 6.5 months before onset.

Authors of the study amplified TCR beta CDR3 regions from RNA transcripts. A first-round RT-PCR of the TCR CDR3 used the HTBI primer set. MiXCR, applied by TCRdb to the multiplex PCR reads, yields one record per CDR3 protein. The sample lists more than 350,000 distinct CDR3 sequences, around 15% occurring once. This clonotype was recorded many times. Antigen specificity is unknown. The PBMCs were taken from roughly 10 ml of fresh peripheral blood. Trimming shortened V by 9 bases and J by 5 bases, and 22 bases separated the two germline ends. The CDR3 totals 16 residues. CDR1 and CDR2 from the germline V gene are KGHDR and SFDVKD.

This clonotype was obtained from a woman between 55 and 75 years old with Graves' ophthalmopathy. Material for sequencing was blood. The rearrangement links TRBV24-1 to TRBJ2-1, with D hard to call. The CDR3 protein is CATLGPGGDKNNEQFF. CDR3 DNA sequence: TGTGCCACCTTGGGTCCGGGTGGTGACAAAAACAATGAGCAGTTCTTC.